The sequence of this TCR beta chain was determined in a study of human T cells and chemical hapten exposure. On the study more broadly: Patients got weekly scalp diphenylcyclopropenone doses over the approximately 24-week study. Small pooled library volume differences mainly caused per-sample TCR yield variation.

Time point noted: patch test 3, about 24 weeks after DPC sensitization. Treatment meaning: therapeutic diphenylcyclopropenone sensitization with weekly scalp DPC. A single record per CDR3 protein comes from TCRdb applying MiXCR to the RACE reads. The sample lists around 85,000 distinct CDR3 sequences, approximately 13% occurring once. CDR1 and CDR2 from the germline V gene are SNHLY and FYNNEI. V lost 4 bases and J lost 0, with 9 bases in between. CDR3 length: 14 residues. The sample was whole blood, taken in connection with sensitization to the hapten diphenylcyclopropenone (DPC). The source of this sequence is a woman in her forties or fifties with alopecia areata. Some clones in this sample may be carry-over from other donors' samples. This rearrangement joins TRBV2 to TRBJ1-1; unclear D gene. CDR3: CASSVAVMNTEAFF. CDR3 nucleotides: TGTGCCAGCAGTGTCGCAGTTATGAACACTGAAGCTTTCTTT.